This TCR beta chain was identified in a study of spatial heterogeneity in lung cancer. Study-wide points: The number of expanded tumor alpha and beta chains correlated with mutation number.

In regard to this clonotype: What it binds is not known.

Via MiXCR, TCRdb re-called the 5' RACE reads, giving one row per CDR3 protein. Here the sample spans about 11,000 distinct CDR3 sequences, approximately 11% being singletons. The sample's time point: sample taken at primary tumor resection. Unsorted whole RNA of tumor, nontumor lung or frozen PBMC was sequenced. The CDR3 totals 11 residues. Trimming pared 2 bases from V and 2 bases from J, leaving 0 bases between. CDR1 is SGHDT, CDR2 YYEEEE, per germline. The TCR comes from a male donor with early-stage non-small cell lung cancer. The V call is TRBV5-6, the J call TRBJ2-3, with D hard to call. The specimen comprised lung tumor tissue, sampled at surgery. The CDR3 region is CASSFTDTQYF. The CDR3 nucleotides read TGTGCCAGCAGCTTCACAGATACGCAGTATTTT. The variable domain in full, with the rest retrieved from reference TRBV5-6 and TRBJ2-3, is DAGVTQSPTHLIKTRGQQVTLRCSPKSGHDTVSWYQQALGQGPQFIFQYYEEEERQRGNFPDRFSGHQFPNYSSELNVNALLLGDSALYLCASSFTDTQYFGPGTRLTVL.